The rows below give T cell receptor beta chains drawn from one sample of a study of identical twins. TCRdb processed the 5' RACE reads anew with MiXCR; each CDR3 protein has one entry. The sample carries 420,000 or so distinct CDR3 sequences, roughly 18% recorded once. Sequencing was done on a sample of naive T cells sorted from blood. These receptors were obtained from a man in his fifties or sixties in good health. Each CDR3 is given with its conserved first and last residue. The order of the fields is D gene, J gene, clone size, V gene, CDR3 DNA, CDR3 protein. D genes are given only for firm matches. Expanded clones get a size class; other rows say once, few or many, or leave the size out.

>-|TRBJ1-1|-|TRBV5-1
TGCGCCAGCAGCCCTAGACAGAGTTGGGACACTGAAGCTTTCTTT
CASSPRQSWDTEAFF
>TRBD2|TRBJ2-1|many|TRBV20-1
TGCAGCCGGACTAGCGGGAGGGCAAGTGAGCAGTTCTTC
CSRTSGRASEQFF
>TRBD1|TRBJ1-2|few|TRBV4-3
TGCGCCAGCAGCCCGGACAGGGGGAACTATGGCTACACCTTC
CASSPDRGNYGYTF
>-|TRBJ2-3|-|TRBV7-2
TGTGCCAGCAGAAAGGGCCCAGATACGCAGTATTTT
CASRKGPDTQYF
>-|TRBJ2-1|few|TRBV28
TGTGCCAGCAAAGACAGTGGGTACAATGAGCAGTTCTTC
CASKDSGYNEQFF
>TRBD2|TRBJ2-7|-|TRBV5-1
TGCGCCAGCAGCTTGCGGGAGGAGGCCGAGCAGTACTTC
CASSLREEAEQYF
>TRBD1|TRBJ2-7|-|TRBV28
TGTGCCAGCAGTTCCCTTGACAGGGGGCACACCTACGAGCAGTACTTC
CASSSLDRGHTYEQYF
>-|TRBJ2-5|-|TRBV4-3
TGCGCCAGCAGCCGATCGACAGAGAATCAAGAGACCCAGTACTTC
CASSRSTENQETQYF
>-|TRBJ1-5|-|TRBV7-8
TGTGCCAGCAGCTTAGGATCCCCGAGTCAGCCCCAGCATTTT
CASSLGSPSQPQHF
>-|TRBJ2-1|-|TRBV18
TGTGCCAGCTCACCAGAGGACGAACCCCATAGGGATGAGCAGTTCTTC
CASSPEDEPHRDEQFF
>-|TRBJ2-5|-|TRBV4-3
TGCGCCAGCAGCCGCCTACGATTCCAAGAGACCCAGTACTTC
CASSRLRFQETQYF
>-|TRBJ2-5|few|TRBV29-1
TGCAGCGCTCAGAACAGCGGGGAGACCCAGTACTTC
CSAQNSGETQYF
>-|TRBJ1-1|-|TRBV7-2
TGTGCCAGCAGCTTAGTTGGCAGGCTATACACTGAAGCTTTCTTT
CASSLVGRLYTEAFF
>-|TRBJ2-3|few|TRBV20-1
TGCAGTGCTGAGATGGGTACACAACCGCAGTATTTT
CSAEMGTQPQYF
>-|TRBJ2-3|few|TRBV2
TGTGCCAGCAGTGAATTCGTGCGAATGAGCACAGATACGCAGTATTTT
CASSEFVRMSTDTQYF
>TRBD1|TRBJ1-6|-|TRBV9
TGTGCCAGCAGCGCGACCACAGGGGAAAAGTCACCCCTCCACTTT
CASSATTGEKSPLHF
>-|TRBJ1-1|few|TRBV27
TGTGCCAGCAGTTTGGTCCCCAGGACTGGGGCTTTCTTT
CASSLVPRTGAFF
>-|TRBJ1-2|-|TRBV4-1
TGCGCCAGCAGCCAAAGACAGGCGATGGGATATGGCTACACCTTC
CASSQRQAMGYGYTF
>TRBD1|TRBJ1-6|few|TRBV20-1
TGCAGTGCTAGAGATCAGGACAGGAGCTCCTATAATTCACCCCTCCACTTT
CSARDQDRSSYNSPLHF
>TRBD2|TRBJ2-7|few|TRBV7-9
TGTGCCAGCAGTTCACCGGGACTAGCGGGGAAGCAGTACTTC
CASSSPGLAGKQYF
>-|TRBJ1-6|many|TRBV27
TGTGCCAGCAGTCCGGGGTGGAGGGCGGATAATTCACCCCTCCACTTT
CASSPGWRADNSPLHF
>-|TRBJ2-3|few|TRBV4-3
TGCGCCAGCAGCCAAGAGGGGGGTTCACCTGGCACGCAGTATTTT
CASSQEGGSPGTQYF
>TRBD2|TRBJ2-3|-|TRBV4-2
TGTGCCAGCAGACTTCTAGCGGGGGTCACAGATACGCAGTATTTT
CASRLLAGVTDTQYF
>-|TRBJ1-3|many|TRBV5-5
TGTGCCAGCACCACTCGGGTGGTTGGAAACACCATATATTTT
CASTTRVVGNTIYF
>-|TRBJ2-3|-|TRBV7-2
TGTGCCAGCAGCTTAGGCGGGTGGGATACGCAGTATTTT
CASSLGGWDTQYF
>-|TRBJ1-4|-|TRBV5-6
TGTGCCAGCAGCCCGGGCCCGGGGGATGAAAAACTGTTTTTT
CASSPGPGDEKLFF
>TRBD2|TRBJ2-3|many|TRBV12-3/TRBV12-4
TGTGCCAGCGGACTAGCGGCTAGCACAGATACGCAGTATTTT
CASGLAASTDTQYF
>-|TRBJ2-7|few|TRBV6-2/TRBV6-3
TGTGCCAGCAGTCCCCCCGGCCGGGCGCGGGAGCAGTACTTC
CASSPPGRAREQYF
>-|TRBJ1-1|many|TRBV9
TGTGCCAGCAGCCCCTGGGTGGGGGACACTGAAGCTTTCTTT
CASSPWVGDTEAFF
>-|TRBJ2-7|many|TRBV28
TGTGCCAGCAGTTTACCGGGACATCCTAGCTCCTACGAGCAGTACTTC
CASSLPGHPSSYEQYF
>-|TRBJ2-5|-|TRBV5-4
TGTGCCAGCAGCGTCCAGGGGACCAGGGAAGTAATTGAGACCCAGTACTTC
CASSVQGTREVIETQYF